One sample yielded the 30 T cell receptor beta chains listed below, sequenced in a study of blood T cell repertoires in COVID-19. Sequencing was performed with immunoSEQ multiplex PCR; in TCRdb, only in-frame clones are kept and a portion is missing. The sample gives about 380,000 clones, 70% to 90% of which show up once; 1% to 1.5% is in the top ten. Material: PBMCs or T cells enriched from blood (not recorded which). Receptors were obtained from a man aged 25 to 45 who had recovered from COVID-19.

The chain has TRBV10-3 and TRBJ2-1; 12 positions match TRBD2. Germline V lookup: CDR1 ENHRY, CDR2 SYGVKD. The CDR3 has 15 residues. V dropped 6 bases and J dropped 6; count of bases not matched to a gene: 6. CDR3 nucleotide sequence: TGTGCCATCAGCGAGACTAGCGGGGGTTCCAATGAGCAGTTCTTC. Translating it yields CAISETSGGSNEQFF.

The chain recombines TRBV5-6 with TRBJ1-2; 8 positions agree with TRBD1. Germline V gives CDR1 SGHDT, CDR2 YYEEEE. The CDR3 is 17 residues long. V shed 2 bases, J shed 5 bases, and the junction held 14 bases outside the gene matches. Here the CDR3 reads CASSFIQGALVFYGYTF. CDR3 in DNA: TGTGCCAGCAGCTTCATTCAGGGGGCCCTAGTATTTTATGGCTACACCTTC.

The chain is built from TRBV6-1 and TRBJ2-3; D may be TRBD2 (8 bases). The CDR3 sequence is 17 residues long. CDR1 MNHNS and CDR2 SASEGT come from the germline V gene. Trimming removed 1 base at V and 4 bases at J, with 18 bases between. The CDR3 protein is CASSEEASGGGPDTQYF. Written as DNA, the CDR3 is TGTGCCAGCAGTGAAGAAGCCTCGGGAGGGGGCCCAGATACGCAGTATTTT.

This clone was seen a single time. V is TRBV4-3 and J is TRBJ1-2; TRBD1 might be the D (5 bases). V lost 2 bases and J lost 2, with 12 bases in between. Per the germline V gene, CDR1 is LGHNA and CDR2 is YSLEER. This CDR3 region has 15 residues. In DNA, the CDR3 is TGCGCCAGCAGCCAATCTCGCTCAGGGAACTATGGCTACACCTTC. Translating it yields CASSQSRSGNYGYTF.

This clone has just a few counts. This chain links TRBV28 with TRBJ2-5, with a weak D call TRBD2 (5 bases). The CDR3 contains 14 residues. Germline V gives CDR1 MDHEN, CDR2 SYDVKM. V dropped 4 bases and J dropped 2 bases, with 11 bases sitting between them. This chain's CDR3 is CASSSGLQQETQYF. The CDR3 DNA reads TGTGCCAGCAGTTCTGGACTGCAACAAGAGACCCAGTACTTC.

The chain carries TRBV27 and TRBJ2-5; 8 nucleotides agree with TRBD1. The germline gives CDR1 MNHEY, CDR2 SMNVEV (reference sequence). Trimming took 8 bases from V and 4 from J; bases not matched to a gene: 12. There are 15 residues in the CDR3. CDR3 DNA sequence: TGTGCCAGCGGTCCGACAGGGGATCAGTCAGAGACCCAGTACTTC. Translation gives CASGPTGDQSETQYF.

This chain uses TRBV15 with TRBJ1-4; D gene unclear. V was shortened by 5 bases and J by 10 bases, with 20 bases between the two germline ends. The CDR3 runs 15 residues. Per germline, CDR1 LNHNV and CDR2 YYDKDF (reference sequence). In DNA form, the CDR3 reads TGTGCCACCAGCGGCGTCACTCAGAATGGAGGAAAACTGTTTTTT. As protein: CATSGVTQNGGKLFF.

This chain uses TRBV30 with TRBJ1-6, with D possibly TRBD1 on 5 matching bases. This CDR3 contains 13 residues. Trimming pared 1 base from V and 4 bases from J, leaving 5 bases between. CDR1 is GTSNPN, CDR2 SVGIG, per germline (reference sequence). CDR3 sequence reads: CAWSGQYNSPLHF. The CDR3 coding sequence is TGTGCCTGGAGTGGACAGTATAATTCACCCCTCCACTTT.

The chain recombines TRBV2 with TRBJ1-2; D uncertain. This CDR3 spans 13 amino acids. In germline, CDR1 is SNHLY, CDR2 FYNNEI. V was cut by 5 bases and J by 6 bases, with 13 bases left in between. This CDR3 is CASSPSGVHGYTF. The CDR3 DNA follows: TGTGCCAGCAGTCCGTCAGGCGTCCATGGCTACACCTTC.

The CDR3 sequence: CASSARQDYNSPLHF. Written as DNA, the CDR3 is TGCGCCAGCAGCGCCCGACAGGATTATAATTCACCCCTCCACTTT. The chain joins TRBV5-1 to TRBJ1-6; possible D gene TRBD1, 6 bases. The V end was cut by 4 bases, the J end by 4 bases, with 12 bases between. The germline V gene has CDR1 SGHRS and CDR2 YFSETQ. This CDR3 is built from 15 residues.

Here the CDR3 reads CASSSASFADTQYF. CDR3 DNA sequence: TGTGCCAGCAGCTCAGCGTCGTTTGCAGATACGCAGTATTTT. V is TRBV5-6 and J is TRBJ2-3; unclear D gene. Germline V gene data show CDR1 as SGHDT and CDR2 as YYEEEE. V shed 3 bases and J shed 4 bases, with 12 bases lying between them. The CDR3 length is 14 residues.

This CDR3 is CAISDNGETEAFF. The CDR3 DNA is TGTGCCATCAGTGATAATGGGGAGACTGAAGCTTTCTTT. The chain recombines TRBV10-3 with TRBJ1-1; no reliable D call. Germline lookup yields CDR1 ENHRY and CDR2 SYGVKD. CDR3 length: 13 residues. Trimming removed 3 bases at V and 5 bases at J, with 10 bases between.

V usage is TRBV10-3 and J usage is TRBJ1-2, with TRBD1 as a possible D gene (6 bases). There are 12 residues in the CDR3. CDR1 is ENHRY and CDR2 is SYGVKD in the germline V gene. V was trimmed by 11 bases and J by 2 bases, leaving 12 bases between them. CDR3 sequence: CAATTGNYGYTF. The CDR3, as DNA: TGTGCCGCTACGACAGGAAACTATGGCTACACCTTC.

V usage is TRBV7-2 and J usage is TRBJ2-1, with 12 bases fitting TRBD2. Germline CDR1 reads SGHTA; CDR2 reads FQGNSA. The length of the CDR3 is 15 residues. Trimming took 5 bases from V and 3 from J; bases not matched to a gene: 2. The CDR3 loop reads CASSMTSGGYNEQFF. The CDR3 coding sequence is TGTGCCAGCAGCATGACTAGCGGGGGCTACAATGAGCAGTTCTTC.

In its sample, this clone was seen a few times. The chain employs TRBV7-2 and TRBJ1-2, with 10 bases fitting TRBD1. V dropped 1 base and J dropped 6; count of bases not matched to a gene: 5. CDR3 length: 15 amino acids. Germline CDR1 reads SGHTA; CDR2 reads FQGNSA. For the CDR3, the DNA is TGTGCCAGCAGCTTAGGGGAGGGGACAGGGGATGGCTACACCTTC. Its translation: CASSLGEGTGDGYTF.

This chain links TRBV5-1 with TRBJ2-5, with D possibly TRBD2 on 5 matching bases. The CDR3 runs 13 residues. V shed 0 bases and J shed 4 bases, with 7 bases lying between them. Per germline, CDR1 SGHRS and CDR2 YFSETQ. CDR3 bases: TGCGCCAGCAGCTTGGGGCGGGCAGAGACCCAGTACTTC. Translating gives CASSLGRAETQYF.

The chain combines TRBV16 with TRBJ1-2, with D perhaps TRBD1 (5 bases). The CDR3 has 13 residues. The germline V gene encodes CDR1 KGHSY and CDR2 FQNENV. Trimming took 6 bases from V and 1 from J, leaving 9 bases between them. CDR3 amino acids: CASRADSNYGYTF. The CDR3 region has the DNA TGTGCCAGCAGAGCTGACAGTAACTATGGCTACACCTTC.

This chain links TRBV11-2 with TRBJ2-7; perhaps TRBD2 as D (5 bases). Germline V gene sequence: CDR1 SGHAT, CDR2 FQNNGV. The V gene lost 5 bases and the J gene lost 0 bases, with 17 bases spanning the gap. The length of the CDR3 is 16 residues. CDR3 nucleotide sequence: TGTGCCAGCAGCCCAGACTACGCCTGGAGCTCCTACGAGCAGTACTTC. It is translated as CASSPDYAWSSYEQYF.

The genes are TRBV5-1 and TRBJ1-2; D not certain. The CDR3 contains 13 residues. The V gene's germline CDR1 is SGHRS and CDR2 YFSETQ. Between the trimmed V and J ends, which lost 3 bases and 8 bases, there was a span of 14 bases. The CDR3 reads CASSSGGSWGYTF. In DNA, the CDR3 is TGCGCCAGCAGCTCTGGCGGGAGCTGGGGCTACACCTTC.

A few counts support this clone. V is TRBV16 and J is TRBJ2-7; perhaps TRBD1 as D (5 bases). Germline loops: CDR1 KGHSY, CDR2 FQNENV. Trimming removed 1 base from V and 1 base from J, with 8 bases in between. The length of the CDR3 is 14 residues. For the CDR3, the DNA is TGTGCCAGCAGCCAATTCGACAGTTCCTACGAGCAGTACTTC. The encoded protein is CASSQFDSSYEQYF. Looking up the rest from reference TRBV16 and TRBJ2-7 gives the full variable domain: GEEVAQTPKHLVRGEGQKAKLYCAPIKGHSYVFWYQQVLKNEFKFLISFQNENVFDETGMPKERFSAKCLPNSPCSLEIQATKLEDSAVYFCASSQFDSSYEQYFGPGTRLTVT.

The V gene is TRBV9, the J gene TRBJ2-3; D is possibly TRBD2 (5 bases). CDR1 SGDLS and CDR2 YYNGEE come from the germline V gene. This CDR3 comprises 14 residues. The V gene lost 3 bases and the J gene lost 2 bases, with 10 bases spanning the gap. The DNA of the CDR3 is TGTGCCAGCAGCGGCCGGGATCTCACAGATACGCAGTATTTT. Its protein is CASSGRDLTDTQYF.

The gene calls are TRBV19 and TRBJ1-1, with TRBD1 matching over 10 bases. Unmatched junction bases numbered 5, after V lost 4 bases and J lost 6 bases. The CDR3 has 14 amino acids. CDR1 is LNHDA, CDR2 SQIVND, per germline (reference sequence). The CDR3 DNA reads as TGTGCCAGTAGTAGGGACAGGGGTAGGTCTGAAGCTTTCTTT. As protein: CASSRDRGRSEAFF.

The chain joins TRBV27 to TRBJ2-1; tentative D call: TRBD1 (5 bases). The ends were cut back, 1 base at V and 8 bases at J, with 15 bases in the middle. Germline assignment: CDR1 MNHEY and CDR2 SMNVEV (reference sequence). This CDR3 spans 15 amino acids. The CDR3 region is CASSLLWGSRDEQFF. The CDR3, as DNA: TGTGCCAGCAGTTTATTATGGGGCAGCAGGGATGAGCAGTTCTTC.

The V gene is TRBV6-6, the J gene TRBJ1-1; D remains unclear. The V gene's germline CDR1 is MNHNY and CDR2 SVGAGI (reference sequence). Trimming left V 6 bases short and J 3 bases short, with 8 bases between. The CDR3 is 12 residues long. In DNA form, the CDR3 reads TGTGCCAGCAGCCCTCCCGACACTGAAGCTTTCTTT. Protein sequence: CASSPPDTEAFF.

Of note for this clone: The junction shows a germline mismatch at one end, possibly a read error. The V gene is TRBV20-1, the J gene TRBJ1-2; D remains ambiguous. The CDR3 runs to 10 residues. Germline V lookup: CDR1 DFQATT, CDR2 SNEGSKA (reference sequence). CDR3 in DNA: TGCAGTGCTAGAGCTGAGGCAGCTTCCTTC. Translation: CSARAEAASF.

This clone has a single count. CDR3 in amino acids: CASSQTPSGGYEQYF. The CDR3 region has the DNA TGTGCCAGCAGTCAAACCCCTAGCGGGGGGTACGAGCAGTACTTC. The V gene is TRBV28, the J gene TRBJ2-7; 11 nucleotides agree with TRBD2. V was pared by 5 bases and J by 4 bases, with 7 bases of the junction left unmatched. The CDR3 spans 15 residues. Germline assignment: CDR1 MDHEN and CDR2 SYDVKM.

CDR3 residues: CASSPPGEALGGYTF. CDR3 nucleotides: TGTGCCAGCTCACCACCCGGGGAGGCTCTGGGTGGCTACACCTTC. V usage is TRBV18 and J usage is TRBJ1-2; unclear D gene. Germline loops: CDR1 KGHSH, CDR2 LQKENI. Trimming stripped 0 bases from V and 7 bases from J, with 15 bases between. CDR3 length equals 15 residues.

The gene calls are TRBV7-9 and TRBJ1-1; TRBD1 is a possible D gene (6 bases). The germline V and J ends were trimmed by 4 bases and 1 base, with 16 bases remaining between them. Per germline, CDR1 SEHNR and CDR2 FQNEAQ (reference sequence). The CDR3 totals 16 residues. As DNA, the CDR3 is TGTGCCAGCAGCTCTTACTATACAGGGCCGAACACTGAAGCTTTCTTT. This translates into CASSSYYTGPNTEAFF.

The chain couples TRBV6-1 to TRBJ2-1, with unresolved D. The CDR3 consists of 14 residues. The V and J ends lost 7 bases and 5 bases respectively, with 15 bases between them. Germline lookup yields CDR1 MNHNS and CDR2 SASEGT. CDR3 in DNA: TGTGCCAGCACTAACGGGTATAGAAACAATGAGCAGTTCTTC. Its protein is CASTNGYRNNEQFF.

The chain is built from TRBV19 and TRBJ1-6; 10 bases are shared with TRBD1. With V trimmed by 8 bases and J by 7 bases, 5 bases remained unmatched. The CDR3 totals 14 residues. Germline V gene lookup returns CDR1 LNHDA and CDR2 SQIVND (reference sequence). CDR3 residues: CASASTGGNSPLHF. CDR3 DNA: TGTGCCAGTGCCTCGACAGGGGGCAATTCACCCCTCCACTTT.